These T cell receptor beta chains were read from a single sample in a study of regulatory T cells in long-lasting Graves disease. TCRdb called the multiplex PCR reads again in MiXCR, with one record for every CDR3 protein. The sample includes fewer than 500,000 distinct CDR3 sequences, about 17% of them seen just once. A further study also used this sample, focusing on T cells in Graves' hyperthyroidism and ophthalmopathy.

This specimen was peripheral blood mononuclear cells (PBMCs), taken at new diagnosis, from a patient treated with antithyroid drugs. These receptors came from a man in his forties or fifties with Graves disease. CDR3s include the opening cysteine and the closing phenylalanine or tryptophan. Each record gives: D gene, V gene, J gene, clone size, CDR3 DNA, CDR3 protein. The D gene is left open where the match is weak. Some rows mark clone size as missing; the rest say once, few, many or name a class of expanded clone.

D: TRBD2
V: TRBV2
J: TRBJ2-3
size: many
DNA: TGTGCCAGCAGTTACGAAGCGGGAGTGGTCACAGATACGCAGTATTTT
CDR3: CASSYEAGVVTDTQYF

D: TRBD1
V: TRBV6-1
J: TRBJ1-5
size: .
DNA: TGTGCCAGCAGAGAGACAGGGGCTGGCAATCAGCCCCAGCATTTT
CDR3: CASRETGAGNQPQHF

D: .
V: TRBV24-1
J: TRBJ1-4
size: few
DNA: TGTGCCACCAGTGATCCTCGGGGTTCCGGTGAAAAACTGTTTTTT
CDR3: CATSDPRGSGEKLFF

D: .
V: TRBV6-1
J: TRBJ1-1
size: few
DNA: TGTGCCAGCAGTGAGGCCTCAGCGAACACTGAAGCTTTCTTT
CDR3: CASSEASANTEAFF

D: TRBD2
V: TRBV7-2
J: TRBJ2-2
size: many
DNA: TGTGCCAGCAGCCCGGGGAGGGGCAGATCGAACACCGGGGAGCTGTTTTTT
CDR3: CASSPGRGRSNTGELFF

D: .
V: TRBV27
J: TRBJ2-6
size: many
DNA: TGTGCCAGCACGGACACTGGGGCCAACGTCCTGACTTTC
CDR3: CASTDTGANVLTF

D: TRBD1
V: TRBV11-2
J: TRBJ2-4
size: .
DNA: TGTGCCAGCAGCTTAGCATCAGGGGGCCTAAACAAAAACATTCAGTACTTC
CDR3: CASSLASGGLNKNIQYF

D: TRBD2
V: TRBV20-1
J: TRBJ2-3
size: many
DNA: TGCAGTGCGTGGGGGGGTGATACGCAGTATTTT
CDR3: CSAWGGDTQYF

D: .
V: TRBV18
J: TRBJ2-5
size: many
DNA: TGTGCCAGCTCACCCGTCGGGAGTGATCTCGCGACCCAGTACTTC
CDR3: CASSPVGSDLATQYF

D: TRBD2
V: TRBV19
J: TRBJ2-7
size: .
DNA: TGTGCCAGTAGTATTTCGGCGGGAGTTTCTGATGAGCAGTACTTC
CDR3: CASSISAGVSDEQYF

D: .
V: TRBV7-3
J: TRBJ2-7
size: many
DNA: TGTGCCAGCAGCTTAACGGGAATGGGCGAGCAGTACTTC
CDR3: CASSLTGMGEQYF

D: .
V: TRBV27
J: TRBJ1-1
size: many
DNA: TGTGCCAGCAGTTTATCGGAGGGTCTAGGAGCTTTCTTT
CDR3: CASSLSEGLGAFF

D: .
V: TRBV12-3/TRBV12-4
J: TRBJ2-1
size: many
DNA: TGTGCCAGCAGTTTCGGTAGGAGCTCCTACAATGAGCAGTTCTTC
CDR3: CASSFGRSSYNEQFF

D: TRBD1
V: TRBV9
J: TRBJ1-1
size: .
DNA: TGTGCCAGCAGCGACCCGGGACAGGGGAACACTGAAGCTTTCTTT
CDR3: CASSDPGQGNTEAFF

D: .
V: TRBV2
J: TRBJ2-1
size: many
DNA: TGTGCCAGCAGTGAGTGGCTCACCTACAATGAGCAGTTCTTC
CDR3: CASSEWLTYNEQFF

D: TRBD2
V: TRBV27
J: TRBJ2-3
size: many
DNA: TGTGCCAGCAGATCTCTCCGGGACTACCACACAGATACGCAGTATTTT
CDR3: CASRSLRDYHTDTQYF

D: TRBD2
V: TRBV5-1
J: TRBJ2-4
size: many
DNA: TGCGCCAGCAGCCAGCGGGGAGGGGAGAACATTCAGTACTTC
CDR3: CASSQRGGENIQYF

D: .
V: TRBV27
J: TRBJ1-1
size: many
DNA: TGTGCCAGCAGGACAGGTTCGGTGAACACTGAAGCTTTCTTT
CDR3: CASRTGSVNTEAFF

D: .
V: TRBV18
J: TRBJ1-5
size: few
DNA: TGTGCCAGCTCACCCCAGTTCAATCAGCCCCAGCATTTT
CDR3: CASSPQFNQPQHF

D: .
V: TRBV12-3/TRBV12-4
J: TRBJ1-1
size: many
DNA: TGTGCCAGCAGTTTATATTCGACGGTGAACACTGAAGCTTTCTTT
CDR3: CASSLYSTVNTEAFF

D: .
V: TRBV28
J: TRBJ2-1
size: many
DNA: TGTGCCAGCAGTCTCCGGAAGAATGAGCAGTTCTTC
CDR3: CASSLRKNEQFF

D: TRBD2
V: TRBV20-1
J: TRBJ2-3
size: many
DNA: TGCAGTGCTAGAGTCCACGTTTGGGGGGGAGGAGATACGCAGTATTTT
CDR3: CSARVHVWGGGDTQYF

D: .
V: TRBV27
J: TRBJ2-7
size: many
DNA: TGTGCCAGCAGTTTATCGGGCGCGGGCAGCTACGAGCAGTACTTC
CDR3: CASSLSGAGSYEQYF